Presented here are 9 T cell receptor beta chains from one specimen sequenced in a study of quantifying T cell responses using KT2 cells. The overall study: cDNA was made from DNase-treated RNA using alpha and beta constant primers.

The cDNA 3' end received a ligated oligonucleotide with a UMI. First-round PCR used around 4 cycles and beta primers RC1.1 and RC1.2 covering TRBC1 and TRBC2. TCRdb used MiXCR to reprocess the UMI-ligation and nested PCR reads, holding one entry per CDR3 protein. The data contain approximately 41,000 distinct CDR3 sequences, around 15% of them singletons. The sequenced sample consisted of PBMCs spiked with cells of the T cell clone KT2. Source of these receptors: a human donor.

The genes are TRBV4-1 and TRBJ1-3, with unresolved D. This CDR3 has 13 residues. Trimming stripped 2 bases from V and 0 bases from J, with 2 bases between. The germline V gene has CDR1 MGHRA and CDR2 YSYEKL. The CDR3 nucleotides are TGCGCCAGCAGCCAAAACTCTGGAAACACCATATATTTT. Its protein product is CASSQNSGNTIYF.

This chain connects TRBV28 to TRBJ1-5, with 7 bases lining up with TRBD1. The CDR3 is 17 amino acids. V was pared by 8 bases and J by 0 bases, with 13 bases of the junction left unmatched. CDR1 and CDR2 from the germline V gene are MDHEN and SYDVKM. CDR3 protein: CASARDSNNLSNQPQHF. The DNA of the CDR3 is TGTGCCAGCGCGAGGGACAGCAACAACCTTAGCAATCAGCCCCAGCATTTT.

Remarks on this clonotype: This sequence may be a read error, since a much larger clone differs from it by one base. V and J are TRBV7-9 and TRBJ2-3; D is unclear. This CDR3 is 14 amino acids long. Trimming took 1 base from V and 5 from J, leaving 10 bases between them. The germline gives CDR1 SEHNR, CDR2 FQNEAQ (reference sequence). The CDR3 loop is CASSLVAQKDTQYF. In nucleotides, the CDR3 is TGTGCCAGCAGCTTAGTAGCTCAGAAAGATACGCAGTATTTT.

V is TRBV5-1 and J is TRBJ2-3; TRBD2 matches at 10 bases. The CDR3 is 17 amino acids. Germline trimming cut 3 bases from V and 1 base from J; bases unmatched to any gene: 8. Germline CDR1 reads SGHRS; CDR2 reads YFSETQ. The CDR3 bases are TGCGCCAGCAGCTCTCTCCGGACTAGCGGACGCACAGATACGCAGTATTTT. This sequence encodes CASSSLRTSGRTDTQYF.

This clonotype was seen ten or more times. The rearrangement uses TRBV5-8 and TRBJ2-5, with 9 bases aligning to TRBD1. The CDR3 is 15 residues long. V shed 2 bases, J shed 5 bases, and the junction held 7 bases outside the gene matches. The germline V gene has CDR1 SGHTS and CDR2 YDEGEE. Written as DNA, the CDR3 is TGTGCCAGCAGCTTAACGGGACAGGGTTTGGAGACCCAGTACTTC. Its translation: CASSLTGQGLETQYF.

This clonotype came up a few times. The chain recombines TRBV7-3 with TRBJ2-1; 7 positions agree with TRBD2. The CDR3 spans 15 residues. Germline loops: CDR1 SGHTA, CDR2 FQGTGA. V gave up 2 bases and J gave up 1 base; unmatched junction bases: 2. The CDR3 protein is CASSLLAESYNEQFF. CDR3 coding DNA: TGTGCCAGCAGCTTACTAGCGGAGTCCTACAATGAGCAGTTCTTC.

This clonotype was counted between two and nine times. The chain employs TRBV6-2 or TRBV6-3 and TRBJ1-1; no reliable D call. Trimming cost V 0 bases and J 5 bases, with 7 bases left between them. From germline, CDR1 is MNHEY and CDR2 SVGEGT. CDR3 length: 13 residues. In DNA form, the CDR3 reads TGTGCCAGCAGTTACTCGACGGGGACTGAAGCTTTCTTT. As protein: CASSYSTGTEAFF.

The chain links TRBV20-1 to TRBJ2-4, with TRBD2 matching over 7 bases. Germline V gene data show CDR1 as DFQATT and CDR2 as SNEGSKA (reference sequence). V dropped 5 bases and J dropped 3; count of bases not matched to a gene: 13. This CDR3 has 16 residues. The CDR3 protein is CSARGPLAQLKNIQYF. In nucleotides, the CDR3 is TGCAGTGCTCGGGGACCACTAGCGCAACTCAAAAACATTCAGTACTTC.

This clonotype was seen many times. The chain uses TRBV4-2 and TRBJ2-1, with D uncertain. The germline V gene encodes CDR1 LGHNA and CDR2 YNFKEQ. CDR3 size: 16 residues. Trimming stripped 1 base from V and 3 bases from J, with 13 bases between. CDR3 bases: TGTGCCAGCAGCCAAGTAGGCACCATTTACTACAATGAGCAGTTCTTC. Protein: CASSQVGTIYYNEQFF.